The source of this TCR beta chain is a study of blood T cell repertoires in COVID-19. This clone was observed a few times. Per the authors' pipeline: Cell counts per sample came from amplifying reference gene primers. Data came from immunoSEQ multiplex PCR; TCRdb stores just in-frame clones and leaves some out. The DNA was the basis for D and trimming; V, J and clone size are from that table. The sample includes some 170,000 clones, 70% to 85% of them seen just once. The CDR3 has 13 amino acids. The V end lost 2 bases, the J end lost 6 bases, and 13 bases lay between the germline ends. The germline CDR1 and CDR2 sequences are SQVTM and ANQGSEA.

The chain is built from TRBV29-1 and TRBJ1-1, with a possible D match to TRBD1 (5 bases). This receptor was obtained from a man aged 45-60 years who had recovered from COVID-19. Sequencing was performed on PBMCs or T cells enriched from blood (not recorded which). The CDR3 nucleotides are TGCAGCGTTGAAAACAGGCGTGTGGCTGAAGCTTTCTTT. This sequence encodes CSVENRRVAEAFF. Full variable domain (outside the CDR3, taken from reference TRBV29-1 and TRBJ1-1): SAVISQKPSRDICQRGTSLTIQCQVDSQVTMMFWYRQQPGQSLTLIATANQGSEATYESGFVIDKFPISRPNLTFSTLTVSNMSPEDSSIYLCSVENRRVAEAFFGQGTRLTVV.